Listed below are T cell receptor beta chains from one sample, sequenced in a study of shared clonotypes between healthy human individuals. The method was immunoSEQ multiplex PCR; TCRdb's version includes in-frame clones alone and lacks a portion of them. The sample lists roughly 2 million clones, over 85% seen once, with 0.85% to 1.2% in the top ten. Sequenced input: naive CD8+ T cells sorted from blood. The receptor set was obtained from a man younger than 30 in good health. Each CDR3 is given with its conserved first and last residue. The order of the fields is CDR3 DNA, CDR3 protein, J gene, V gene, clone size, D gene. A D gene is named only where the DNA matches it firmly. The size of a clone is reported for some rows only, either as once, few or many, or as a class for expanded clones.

TGTGCCAGTAGTCTGGCGGGAGGGGGATACAATGAGCAGTTCTTC CASSLAGGGYNEQFF TRBJ2-1 TRBV19 . TRBD2
TGTGCCAGCAGTGAAGAGATATGGACTGAAGCTTTCTTT CASSEEIWTEAFF TRBJ1-1 TRBV2 . .
TGCGCCAGCAGGAAGACGGTGGAAGCTTTCTTT CASRKTVEAFF TRBJ1-1 TRBV5-1 . .
TGTGCCAGCAGTTCCCCTATGAACACTGAAGCTTTCTTT CASSSPMNTEAFF TRBJ1-1 TRBV7-9 once .
TGTGCCAGTAGTCCTTTCTTAGGACAGGGGTCCCACGAGCAGTACTTC CASSPFLGQGSHEQYF TRBJ2-7 TRBV19 . TRBD1
TGTGCCTGGAGTGTACCCGGGTCCTACGAGCAGTACTTC CAWSVPGSYEQYF TRBJ2-7 TRBV30 . .
TGTGCCAGCAGCTTGGACACAGGATATGGAGGCTACACCTTC CASSLDTGYGGYTF TRBJ1-2 TRBV5-4 . .
TGTGCCAGCAGTTTCCCCACCTACGAGCAGTACTTC CASSFPTYEQYF TRBJ2-7 TRBV27 . .
TGTGCCAGCAGTGATGTAGAGGGTTGGGATTCACCCCTCCACTTT CASSDVEGWDSPLHF TRBJ1-6 TRBV2 . .
TGTGCCAGCAGCCCCCGACAGGGTGCCCTTCTGCCGTTGTTT CASSPRQGALLPLF TRBJ1-1 TRBV7-9 . TRBD1
TGTGCCAGCAGCGCCGAGGGAGGTGATCCCCGGGCAGAGACCCAGTACTTC CASSAEGGDPRAETQYF TRBJ2-5 TRBV9 . .
TGTGCCAGCAGCGGAGGGTACGGACAGGGGGCGCCCTACTATGGCTACACCTTC CASSGGYGQGAPYYGYTF TRBJ1-2 TRBV9 once TRBD1
TGTGCCAGCAGTTTCGACCCCTCGGGTGGCTACACCTTC CASSFDPSGGYTF TRBJ1-2 TRBV27 . .
TGTGCCAGCAGCTTATCAGGACAGCCTACGGAGCAGTACTTC CASSLSGQPTEQYF TRBJ2-7 TRBV7-9 . .
TGTGCCAGCAGTTCTAACTTGGGGGCCGGGGAGCTGTTTTTT CASSSNLGAGELFF TRBJ2-2 TRBV5-5 . .
TGTGCCAGCAGCTTCCAGGGACAGGGGGCTGGTTCACCCCTCCACTTT CASSFQGQGAGSPLHF TRBJ1-6 TRBV7-2 . TRBD1
TGTGCCAGCAGCTTGGGAAACTCCTATAATTCACCCCTCCACTTT CASSLGNSYNSPLHF TRBJ1-6 TRBV11-2 . .
TGCGCCAGCAGCTTACGTCCCGGGGCAGCCGACTCTGGAAACACCATATATTTT CASSLRPGAADSGNTIYF TRBJ1-3 TRBV5-1 . .
TGTGCCAGTAGGCAGGTGGCAGGGGAAAACTATGGCTACACCTTC CASRQVAGENYGYTF TRBJ1-2 TRBV19 . .
TGTGCCAGCAGTGGGGTAGACGGGAATAATGAAAAACTGTTTTTT CASSGVDGNNEKLFF TRBJ1-4 TRBV2 . .
TGTGCCAGCAGTTACGGGGCGGCCTACGAGCAGTACTTC CASSYGAAYEQYF TRBJ2-7 TRBV6-5 . .